One T cell receptor (beta chain) is described in this entry. Authors' methods: Researchers report that nucleated cell counts were estimated from reference gene primer amplification. The assay was immunoSEQ multiplex PCR, and TCRdb's table has in-frame clones only and misses some. D and trimming were read from the DNA, whereas the V and J calls and clone size are those reported in that table. Of about 160,000 clones listed, around 80% are singletons. The data were obtained in a study of blood T cell repertoires in COVID-19. The germline V gene encodes CDR1 ENHRY and CDR2 SYGVKD. The CDR3 extends over 11 amino acids. The V and J ends lost 8 bases and 6 bases respectively, with 10 bases between them.

The sequencing sample was made of peripheral blood. This chain connects TRBV10-3 to TRBJ1-2, with D unclear. The TCR comes from a human donor with acute or convalescent COVID-19. The donor label of this sample is uncertain. The CDR3 protein is CAILGSHGYTF. CDR3 bases: TGTGCCATCCTGGGGAGCCATGGCTACACCTTC.